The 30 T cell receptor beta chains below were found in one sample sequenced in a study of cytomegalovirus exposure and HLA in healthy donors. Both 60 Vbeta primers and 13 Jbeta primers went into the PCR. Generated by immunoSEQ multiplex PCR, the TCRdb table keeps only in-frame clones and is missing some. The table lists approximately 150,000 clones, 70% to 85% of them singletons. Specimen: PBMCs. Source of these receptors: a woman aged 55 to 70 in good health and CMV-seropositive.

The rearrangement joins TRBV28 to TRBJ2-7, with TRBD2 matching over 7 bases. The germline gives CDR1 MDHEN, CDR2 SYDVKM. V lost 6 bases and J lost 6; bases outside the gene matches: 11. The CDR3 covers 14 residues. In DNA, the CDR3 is TGTGCCAGCAGCCGGCGGGGCGGGAGAGGCGAGCAGTACTTC. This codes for CASSRRGGRGEQYF. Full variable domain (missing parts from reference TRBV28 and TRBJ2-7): DVKVTQSSRYLVKRTGEKVFLECVQDMDHENMFWYRQDPGLGLRLIYFSYDVKMKEKGDIPEGYSVSREKKERFSLILESASTNQTSMYLCASSRRGGRGEQYFGPGTRLTVT.

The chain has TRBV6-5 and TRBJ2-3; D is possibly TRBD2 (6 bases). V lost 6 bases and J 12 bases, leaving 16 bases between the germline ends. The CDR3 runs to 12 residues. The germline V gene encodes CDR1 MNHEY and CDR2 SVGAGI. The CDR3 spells CASSRAPGVQYF. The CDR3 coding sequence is TGTGCCAGCAGCCGCGCGCCGGGAGTTCAGTATTTT.

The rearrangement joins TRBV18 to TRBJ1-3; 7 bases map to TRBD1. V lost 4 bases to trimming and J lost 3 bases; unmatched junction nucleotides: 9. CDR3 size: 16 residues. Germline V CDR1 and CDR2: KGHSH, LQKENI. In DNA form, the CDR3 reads TGTGCCAGCTCACGAACCTCCGGGACAGATGGAAACACCATATATTTT. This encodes CASSRTSGTDGNTIYF.

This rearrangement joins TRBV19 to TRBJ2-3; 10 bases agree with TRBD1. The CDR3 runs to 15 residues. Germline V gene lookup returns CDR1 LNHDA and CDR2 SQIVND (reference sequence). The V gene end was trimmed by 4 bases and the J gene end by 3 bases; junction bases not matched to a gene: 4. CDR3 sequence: CASSTDRGLTDTQYF. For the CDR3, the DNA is TGTGCCAGTAGTACAGACAGGGGGCTGACAGATACGCAGTATTTT.

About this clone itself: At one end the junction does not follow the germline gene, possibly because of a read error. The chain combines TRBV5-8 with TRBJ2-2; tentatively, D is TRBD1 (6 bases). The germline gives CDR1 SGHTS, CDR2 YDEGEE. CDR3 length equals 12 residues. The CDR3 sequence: CASSLGIGGLFF. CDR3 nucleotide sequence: TGTGCCAGCAGCTTGGGAATAGGGGGGCTGTTTTTT.

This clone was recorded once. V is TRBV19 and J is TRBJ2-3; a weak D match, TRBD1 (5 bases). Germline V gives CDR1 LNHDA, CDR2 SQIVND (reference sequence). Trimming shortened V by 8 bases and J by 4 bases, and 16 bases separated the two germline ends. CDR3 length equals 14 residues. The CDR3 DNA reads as TGTGCCAGTGGACCCAGGCAGGGCGCAGATACGCAGTATTTT. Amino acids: CASGPRQGADTQYF. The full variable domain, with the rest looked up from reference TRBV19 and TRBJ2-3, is DGGITQSPKYLFRKEGQNVTLSCEQNLNHDAMYWYRQDPGQGLRLIYYSQIVNDFQKGDIAEGYSVSREKKESFPLTVTSAQKNPTAFYLCASGPRQGADTQYFGPGTRLTVL.

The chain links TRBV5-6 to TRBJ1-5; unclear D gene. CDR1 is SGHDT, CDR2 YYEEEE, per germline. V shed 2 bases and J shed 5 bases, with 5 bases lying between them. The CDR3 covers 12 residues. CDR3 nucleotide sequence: TGTGCCAGCAGCTTCCTAGATCAGCCCCAGCATTTT. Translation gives CASSFLDQPQHF.

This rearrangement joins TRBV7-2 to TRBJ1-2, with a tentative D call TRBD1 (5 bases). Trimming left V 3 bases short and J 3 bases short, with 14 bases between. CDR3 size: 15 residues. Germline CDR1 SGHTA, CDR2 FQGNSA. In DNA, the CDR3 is TGTGCCAGCAGCTTCATCAGGGAAAACGACTATGGCTACACCTTC. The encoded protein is CASSFIRENDYGYTF. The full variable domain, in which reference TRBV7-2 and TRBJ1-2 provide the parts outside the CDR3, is GAGVSQSPSNKVTEKGKDVELRCDPISGHTALYWYRQSLGQGLEFLIYFQGNSAPDKSGLPSDRFSAERTGGSVSTLTIQRTQQEDSAVYLCASSFIRENDYGYTFGSGTRLTVV.

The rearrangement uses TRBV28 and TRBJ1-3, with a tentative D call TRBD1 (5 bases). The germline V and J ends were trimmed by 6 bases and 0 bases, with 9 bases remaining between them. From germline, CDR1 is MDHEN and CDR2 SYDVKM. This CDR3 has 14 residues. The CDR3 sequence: CASSQDTSGNTIYF. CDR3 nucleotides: TGTGCCAGCAGCCAGGACACCTCTGGAAACACCATATATTTT.

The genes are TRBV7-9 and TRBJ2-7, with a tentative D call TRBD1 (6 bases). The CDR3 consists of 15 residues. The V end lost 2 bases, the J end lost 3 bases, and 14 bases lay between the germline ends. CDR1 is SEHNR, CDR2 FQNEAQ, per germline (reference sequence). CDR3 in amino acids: CASSLSRGYGYEQYF. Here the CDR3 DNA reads TGTGCCAGCAGCTTAAGCAGGGGTTACGGCTACGAGCAGTACTTC.

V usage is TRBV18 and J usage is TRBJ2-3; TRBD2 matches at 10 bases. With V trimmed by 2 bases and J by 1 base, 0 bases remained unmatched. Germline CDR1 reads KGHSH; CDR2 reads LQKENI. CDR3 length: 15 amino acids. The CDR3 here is CASSPGLAGTDTQYF. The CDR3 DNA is TGTGCCAGCTCACCAGGACTAGCGGGCACAGATACGCAGTATTTT. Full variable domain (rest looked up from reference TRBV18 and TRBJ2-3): NAGVMQNPRHLVRRRGQEARLRCSPMKGHSHVYWYRQLPEEGLKFMVYLQKENIIDESGMPKERFSAEFPKEGPSILRIQQVVRGDSAAYFCASSPGLAGTDTQYFGPGTRLTVL.

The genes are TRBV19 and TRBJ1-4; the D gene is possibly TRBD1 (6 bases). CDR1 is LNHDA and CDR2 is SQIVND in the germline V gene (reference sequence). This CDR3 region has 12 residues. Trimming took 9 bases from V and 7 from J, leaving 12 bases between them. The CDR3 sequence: CASTGIGEKLFF. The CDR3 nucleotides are TGTGCCAGCACAGGGATCGGTGAAAAACTGTTTTTT.

The CDR3 DNA follows: TGTGCCAGCAGCTTAGCGGGAAGTTTTACTAGCGAGCCCAAAAACATTCAGTACTTC. As protein: CASSLAGSFTSEPKNIQYF. The chain uses TRBV7-2 and TRBJ2-4; the match to TRBD2 covers 7 bases. The germline CDR1 and CDR2 sequences are SGHTA and FQGNSA. V lost 0 bases, J lost 2 bases, and 13 bases stayed unmatched. This CDR3 comprises 19 residues.

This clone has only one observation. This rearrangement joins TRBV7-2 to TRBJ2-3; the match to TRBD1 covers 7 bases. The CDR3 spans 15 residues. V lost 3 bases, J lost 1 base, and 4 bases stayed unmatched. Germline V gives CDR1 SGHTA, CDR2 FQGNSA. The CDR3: CASSFRDRGTDTQYF. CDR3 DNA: TGTGCCAGCAGCTTCAGAGACAGGGGCACAGATACGCAGTATTTT.

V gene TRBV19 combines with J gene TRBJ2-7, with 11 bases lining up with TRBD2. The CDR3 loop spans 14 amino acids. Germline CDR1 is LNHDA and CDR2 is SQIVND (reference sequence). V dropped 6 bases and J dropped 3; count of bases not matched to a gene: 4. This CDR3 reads CASSLLAGDYEQYF. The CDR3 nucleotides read TGTGCCAGTAGCCTACTAGCGGGAGACTACGAGCAGTACTTC.

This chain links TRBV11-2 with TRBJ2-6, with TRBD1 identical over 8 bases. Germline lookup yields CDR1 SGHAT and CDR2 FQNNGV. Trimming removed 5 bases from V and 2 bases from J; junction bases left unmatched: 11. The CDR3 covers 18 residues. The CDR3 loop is CASSTRRTGYTGANVLTF. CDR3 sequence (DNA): TGTGCCAGCAGCACCCGTAGGACAGGGTATACTGGGGCCAACGTCCTGACTTTC.

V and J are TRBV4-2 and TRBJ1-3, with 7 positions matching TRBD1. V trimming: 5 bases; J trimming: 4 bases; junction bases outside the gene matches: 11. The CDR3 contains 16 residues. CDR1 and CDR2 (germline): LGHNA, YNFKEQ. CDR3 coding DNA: TGTGCCAGCAGCTCCCAGACAGGGAGTGCAGGAAACACCATATATTTT. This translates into CASSSQTGSAGNTIYF.

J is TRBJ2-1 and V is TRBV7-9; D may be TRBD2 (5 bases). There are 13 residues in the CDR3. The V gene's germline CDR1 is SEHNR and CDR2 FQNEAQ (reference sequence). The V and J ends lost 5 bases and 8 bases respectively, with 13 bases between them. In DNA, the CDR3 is TGTGCCAGCAGCCCGGACTCCTCCCATGAGCAGTTCTTC. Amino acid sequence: CASSPDSSHEQFF. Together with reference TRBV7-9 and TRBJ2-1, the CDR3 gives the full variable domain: DTGVSQNPRHKITKRGQNVTFRCDPISEHNRLYWYRQTLGQGPEFLTYFQNEAQLEKSRLLSDRFSAERPKGSFSTLEIQRTEQGDSAMYLCASSPDSSHEQFFGPGTRLTVL.

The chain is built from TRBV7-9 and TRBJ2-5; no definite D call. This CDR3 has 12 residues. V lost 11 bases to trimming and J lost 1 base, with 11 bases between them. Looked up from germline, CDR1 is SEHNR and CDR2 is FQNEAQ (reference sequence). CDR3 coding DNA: TGTGCCCTTTCACTTGGCCAAGAGACCCAGTACTTC. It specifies CALSLGQETQYF.

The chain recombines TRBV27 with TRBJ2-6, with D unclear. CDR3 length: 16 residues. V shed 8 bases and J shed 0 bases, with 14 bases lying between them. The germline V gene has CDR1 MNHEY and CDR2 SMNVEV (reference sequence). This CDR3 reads CASAYIQNSGANVLTF. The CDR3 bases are TGTGCCAGCGCGTATATACAGAACTCTGGGGCCAACGTCCTGACTTTC.

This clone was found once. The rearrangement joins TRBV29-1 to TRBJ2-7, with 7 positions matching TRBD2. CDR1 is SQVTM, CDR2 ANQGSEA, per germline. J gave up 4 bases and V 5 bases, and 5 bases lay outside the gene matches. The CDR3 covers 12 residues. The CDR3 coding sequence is TGCAGCGTTAAAGCGGGACTTTACGAGCAGTACTTC. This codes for CSVKAGLYEQYF.

The CDR3 nucleotides read TGTGCCAGCAGTTCCCGTTCCCAGGAGACCCAGTACTTC. Amino acid sequence: CASSSRSQETQYF. The V call is TRBV28, the J call TRBJ2-5; D call uncertain. Trimming left V 4 bases short and J 5 bases short, with 11 bases between. This CDR3 comprises 13 residues. Germline assignment: CDR1 MDHEN and CDR2 SYDVKM.

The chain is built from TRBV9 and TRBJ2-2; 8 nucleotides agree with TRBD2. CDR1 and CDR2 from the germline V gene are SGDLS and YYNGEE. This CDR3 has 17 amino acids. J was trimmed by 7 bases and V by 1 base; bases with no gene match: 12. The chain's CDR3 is CASSVSLDQGTSGELFF. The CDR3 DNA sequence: TGTGCCAGCAGCGTATCTCTCGATCAGGGGACTAGCGGGGAGCTGTTTTTT.

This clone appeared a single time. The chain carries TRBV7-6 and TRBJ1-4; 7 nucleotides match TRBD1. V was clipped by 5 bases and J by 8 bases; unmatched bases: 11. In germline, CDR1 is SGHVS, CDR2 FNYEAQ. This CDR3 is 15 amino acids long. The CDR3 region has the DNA TGTGCCAGCAGCGGGAGCCGACAGGGAAGCGAAAAACTGTTTTTT. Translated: CASSGSRQGSEKLFF.

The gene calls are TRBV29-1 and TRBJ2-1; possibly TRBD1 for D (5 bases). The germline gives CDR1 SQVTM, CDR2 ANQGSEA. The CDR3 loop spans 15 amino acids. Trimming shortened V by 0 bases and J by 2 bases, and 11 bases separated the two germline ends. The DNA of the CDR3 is TGCAGCGTTGAAGATCCGCAGGGTACCTACAATGAGCAGTTCTTC. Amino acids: CSVEDPQGTYNEQFF.

The CDR3 nucleotides are TGTGCCAGCAGCTTGCATCAGGCGAACACTGAAGCTTTCTTT. This sequence encodes CASSLHQANTEAFF. The rearrangement uses TRBV5-4 and TRBJ1-1; D unresolved. Trimming removed 1 base at V and 1 base at J, with 8 bases between. CDR3 length equals 14 residues. Germline lookup yields CDR1 SGHNT and CDR2 YYREEE (reference sequence).

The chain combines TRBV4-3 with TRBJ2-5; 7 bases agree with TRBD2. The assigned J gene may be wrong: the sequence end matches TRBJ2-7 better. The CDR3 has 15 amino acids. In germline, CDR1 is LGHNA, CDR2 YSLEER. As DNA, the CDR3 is TGCGCCAGCAGCCAGCTGTGGGAGGGCTCCTACGAGCAGTACTTC. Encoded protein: CASSQLWEGSYEQYF.

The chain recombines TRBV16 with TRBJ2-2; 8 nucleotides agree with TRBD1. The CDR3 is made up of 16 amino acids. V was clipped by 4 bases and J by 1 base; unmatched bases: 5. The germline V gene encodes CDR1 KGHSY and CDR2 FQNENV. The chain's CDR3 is CASSLTGAGNTGELFF. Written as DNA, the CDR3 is TGTGCCAGCAGCCTGACAGGGGCCGGGAACACCGGGGAGCTGTTTTTT.

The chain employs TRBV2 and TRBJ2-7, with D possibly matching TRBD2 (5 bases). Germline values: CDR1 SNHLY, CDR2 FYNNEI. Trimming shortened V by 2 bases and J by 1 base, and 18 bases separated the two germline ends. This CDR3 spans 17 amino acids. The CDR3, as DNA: TGTGCCAGCAGTGAACTTGTGGGAGTCGACGGGTCCTACGAGCAGTACTTC. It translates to CASSELVGVDGSYEQYF.

The CDR3 DNA reads as TGCGCCAGCAGCTCACGGACAAACGTACGAGAGACCCAGTACTTC. It is translated as CASSSRTNVRETQYF. V usage is TRBV5-1 and J usage is TRBJ2-5; tentative D call: TRBD1 (5 bases). Trimming left V 3 bases short and J 4 bases short, with 16 bases between. Germline loops: CDR1 SGHRS, CDR2 YFSETQ. CDR3 length equals 15 residues.